The rows below give T cell receptor beta chains drawn from one sample of a study of T cell responses to AZD1222 COVID-19 vaccine. Some clones are missing from TCRdb's copy, which holds only in-frame ones; the method was immunoSEQ multiplex PCR. The top ten clones hold roughly 3% of a sample with over 130,000 clones, 88% of them seen once. The source material was peripheral blood, sampled on day 0 of AZD1222 vaccination. The receptor source for this set is an adult in good health. Both conserved end residues are trimmed from each CDR3.

V gene	J gene	CDR3 protein
TRBV10-3	TRBJ2-1	AISGLAPYNEQF
TRBV4-2	TRBJ1-4	ASSQEGTGGDEKLF
TRBV28	TRBJ2-1	ASKTVLAGVIDEQF
TRBV5-5	TRBJ2-7	ASSFLGGDYEQY
TRBV27	TRBJ2-1	ASSPDWGGVSEQF
TRBV7-9	TRBJ2-2	ASSFWRGNTGELF
TRBV28	TRBJ1-1	ASLDQGSYRTEAF
TRBV19	TRBJ2-5	ASSSQGGEQETQY
TRBV14	TRBJ1-2	ASSVGTVYGYT
TRBV6-5	TRBJ2-7	ASYPQGRTYEQY
TRBV6-2/TRBV6-3	TRBJ2-5	ASSSPLRGQY
TRBV7-9	TRBJ2-3	ASSLRRDGGTDTQY
TRBV4-1	TRBJ2-5	ASSQNEETQY
TRBV6-1	TRBJ1-4	ASSEWTGAEEKLF